This T cell receptor (beta chain) originates from a study of breast tumors, draining lymph nodes, adjacent tissues. Notes on the study in general: Tumors had less TCR diversity than lymph nodes, more than nontumor tissue. Most tumor T cells seemingly derive from lymph node, then expand in tumor. Luminal-like breast cancer showed significantly higher tumor–nontumor repertoire similarity than basal-like.

MiXCR was run by TCRdb on the multiplex PCR reads, yielding one entry per CDR3 protein. The repertoire holds approximately 120,000 distinct CDR3 sequences, with 21% as singletons. The lymph nodes were axillary draining lymph nodes from breast cancer patients. CDR1 is MNHEY, CDR2 SVGAGI, per germline. V shed 2 bases, J shed 4 bases, and the junction held 6 bases outside the gene matches. There are 16 residues in the CDR3. This clonotype came up many times. The target antigen is unknown. The receptor was derived from a female donor with breast cancer. Some clones in this sample may be carry-over from other donors' samples. The rearrangement joins TRBV6-5 to TRBJ2-1; TRBD2 matches at 9 bases. The specimen was axillary lymph node tissue. CDR3: CASSYLREGLYNEQFF. As DNA, the CDR3 is TGTGCCAGCAGTTACCTGCGGGAGGGATTATACAATGAGCAGTTCTTC.